Following are 7 T cell receptor beta chains from one sample sequenced in a study of T cell responses to AZD1222 COVID-19 vaccine. Sequencing was performed with immunoSEQ multiplex PCR; in TCRdb, only in-frame clones are kept and a portion is missing. The data hold approximately 100,000 clones, with about 83% observed a single time. This material consisted of peripheral blood, taken on day 0 of AZD1222 vaccination. The receptor source for this set is an adult in good health.

This clone was recorded once. J is TRBJ2-7 and V is TRBV20-1, with D maybe TRBD2 (6 bases). Germline V gene data show CDR1 as DFQATT and CDR2 as SNEGSKA (reference sequence). This CDR3 region has 13 residues. Trimming shortened V by 3 bases and J by 3 bases, and 12 bases separated the two germline ends. The DNA of the CDR3 is TGCAGTGCTAGTCCCACAGCGGGCTACGAGCAGTACTTC. Encoded protein: CSASPTAGYEQYF.

The chain is built from TRBV11-2 and TRBJ2-3; 9 positions match TRBD1. This CDR3 has 17 amino acids. J lost 4 bases, V lost 4 bases, and 12 bases had no gene match. CDR1 and CDR2 from the germline V gene are SGHAT and FQNNGV. CDR3 DNA: TGTGCCAGCAGCTCCACAGGGGGCGCGAGTCGGGCAGATACGCAGTATTTT. This sequence encodes CASSSTGGASRADTQYF.

The chain links TRBV11-2 to TRBJ2-1; D may correspond to TRBD1 or TRBD2 (5 bases each). Germline CDR1 and CDR2: SGHAT and FQNNGV. This CDR3 is built from 14 residues. V lost 5 bases, J lost 6 bases, and 14 bases lay in between. CDR3 sequence (DNA): TGTGCCAGCAGCATCCGGGACCCCCGCAATGAGCAGTTCTTC. As protein: CASSIRDPRNEQFF.

The chain carries TRBV7-3 and TRBJ2-5; D is perhaps TRBD2 (6 bases). The CDR3 is made up of 13 amino acids. CDR1 is SGHTA, CDR2 FQGTGA, per germline. V dropped 5 bases and J dropped 4 bases, with 11 bases sitting between them. The CDR3 region is CASSPVGGETQYF. DNA of the CDR3: TGTGCCAGCAGCCCAGTCGGGGGAGAGACCCAGTACTTC.

The V gene is TRBV28, the J gene TRBJ1-2, with D perhaps matching TRBD1 (5 bases). Germline V lookup: CDR1 MDHEN, CDR2 SYDVKM. There are 12 residues in the CDR3. V lost 5 bases, J lost 1 base, and 5 bases lay in between. CDR3 region: CASSQGNYGYTF. CDR3 in DNA: TGTGCCAGCAGTCAGGGTAACTATGGCTACACCTTC.

This chain's CDR3 is CASTVQGRNTEAFF. The CDR3, as DNA: TGTGCCAGCACTGTACAGGGGCGGAACACTGAAGCTTTCTTT. This rearrangement joins TRBV2 to TRBJ1-1, with TRBD1 identical over 7 bases. J gave up 1 base and V 7 bases, and 6 bases lay outside the gene matches. In germline, CDR1 is SNHLY, CDR2 FYNNEI. This CDR3 is built from 14 residues.

V is TRBV3-1 (or the pseudogene TRBV3-2) and J is TRBJ2-3; 8 bases are shared with TRBD2. Germline lookup yields CDR1 LGHDT and CDR2 YNNKEL (reference sequence). The CDR3 covers 17 residues. J was trimmed by 6 bases and V by 1 base; bases with no gene match: 12. The CDR3 region has the DNA TGTGCCAGCAGCCAAGGACCTCCCGGGACTAGGTTGGATACGCAGTATTTT. Protein sequence: CASSQGPPGTRLDTQYF.